Listed below are T cell receptor beta chains from one sample, sequenced in a study of cytotoxic CD8 clonotypes in ibrutinib-treated CLL. Produced via immunoSEQ multiplex PCR; TCRdb's table is partial and in-frame only. The sample lists roughly 250,000 clones; under 80% were seen once. The sample consisted of PBMCs, taken after 24 months of ibrutinib treatment. The source is a human donor with chronic lymphocytic leukemia. The CDR3 runs from the conserved cysteine through the conserved F or W. Each record gives: clone size, D gene, J gene, V gene, CDR3 DNA, CDR3 protein. The D gene is left open where the match is weak. A row's size may be missing; if present it is once, few, many or a size class.

- TRBD1 TRBJ2-5 TRBV7-2 TGTGCCAGCAGCTCGACAGGGCCCCAAGAGACCCAGTACTTC CASSSTGPQETQYF
- - TRBJ2-4 TRBV7-2 TGTGCCAGCAGCTTGACCGGGACCGAACCCAAAAACATTCAGTACTTC CASSLTGTEPKNIQYF
few - TRBJ2-1 TRBV28 TGTGCCAGCAGGGAGCGGTCCTACAATGAGCAGTTCTTC CASRERSYNEQFF
- - TRBJ2-2 TRBV30 TGTGCCTGGAGTGGCGTAGGGGAGCTGTTTTTT CAWSGVGELFF
- TRBD1 TRBJ2-3 TRBV9 TGTGCCAGCAGCGCGGACAGGGCCACAGATACGCAGTATTTT CASSADRATDTQYF
- TRBD1 TRBJ2-7 TRBV19 TGTGCCAGTAGCCGGACAGGGGGCGGCCCCTACGAGCAGTACTTC CASSRTGGGPYEQYF
- - TRBJ2-2 TRBV29-1 TGCAGCGTCCCGATGTTTGAAGGAACCGGGGAGCTGTTTTTT CSVPMFEGTGELFF
- - TRBJ2-6 TRBV11-1 TGTGCCAGCAGCTTATTCACAGCTGGGGCCAACGTCCTGACTTTC CASSLFTAGANVLTF
- TRBD1 TRBJ2-7 TRBV19 TGTGCCTCGGGACAGGGCGAATACGAGCAGTACTTC CASGQGEYEQYF
- - TRBJ1-5 TRBV19 TGTGCCAGTTGTAGGGGCTCGGCAAGCAATCAGCCCCAGCATTTT CASCRGSASNQPQHF
- - TRBJ2-3 TRBV10-2 TGCGCCAGCAGTGAGCCCACGGGACTCGGCAACACAGATACGCAGTATTTT CASSEPTGLGNTDTQYF
- - TRBJ1-5 TRBV6-1 TGTGCCAGCAGTGCTTGGGACAGCAATCAGCCCCAGCATTTT CASSAWDSNQPQHF
once - TRBJ2-3 TRBV5-1 TGCGCCAGCAGCTCGACAGAGGCTGGTACGCAGTATTTT CASSSTEAGTQYF
- - TRBJ2-1 TRBV5-1 TGCGCCAGCAGCTTGGCCAACACCGGGGATGAGCAGTTCTTC CASSLANTGDEQFF
- - TRBJ1-1 TRBV11-2 TGTGCCAGCAGCCGTTACGGGGGGAACACTGAAGCTTTCTTT CASSRYGGNTEAFF
- - TRBJ2-7 TRBV25-1 TGTGCCAGCAGTGGGGGACTTCGGAACGAGCAGTACTTC CASSGGLRNEQYF
- TRBD2 TRBJ2-1 TRBV5-1 TGCGCCAGCAGCTTAGGTGTCCGGGAGGATTACAATGAGCAGTTCTTC CASSLGVREDYNEQFF
- TRBD1 TRBJ2-1 TRBV7-3 TGTGCCAGCAGCTTCCAGGGGGACAATGAGCAGTTCTTC CASSFQGDNEQFF
- TRBD2 TRBJ2-3 TRBV10-3 TGTGCCATCAGTGATAGTCGGGAGGCCTCAGATACGCAGTATTTT CAISDSREASDTQYF
- - TRBJ1-3 TRBV12-5 TGTGCTAGTGGTTTGGTAACCGACTCTGGAAACACCATATATTTT CASGLVTDSGNTIYF
- TRBD1 TRBJ2-7 TRBV2 TGTGCCAGCAGTCCCCGGACAGGGGACTCCTACGAGCAGTACTTC CASSPRTGDSYEQYF
- - TRBJ2-4 TRBV25-1 TGTGCCAGCGGCCCTGGGGGCCGCGTTCAGTACTTC CASGPGGRVQYF
- TRBD1 TRBJ1-2 TRBV6-5 TGTGCCAGCAGTCGAAGACAGGGGGCGGGGTATGGCTACACCTTC CASSRRQGAGYGYTF
once TRBD2 TRBJ2-7 TRBV4-1 TGCGCCAGCAGCCCCGGACTAGCGGGTCCTTACGAGCAGTACTTC CASSPGLAGPYEQYF
- - TRBJ1-3 TRBV10-1 TGCGCCAGCAGCCGGGACATCAGCTCTGGAAACACCATATATTTT CASSRDISSGNTIYF
- - TRBJ2-2 TRBV19 TGTGCCAGTAGTGAGCTCGCTACCGGGGAGCTGTTTTTT CASSELATGELFF
- TRBD2 TRBJ2-1 TRBV10-1 TGCGCCAGCAGTGAGTCAGGACTAGCGTACAATGAGCAGTTCTTC CASSESGLAYNEQFF
- - TRBJ2-7 TRBV7-2 TGTGCCAGCAGCTTTGACTACTCCTACGAGCAGTACTTC CASSFDYSYEQYF
- - TRBJ2-1 TRBV11-2 TGTGCCAGCAGCTTTGAAAGGGAGTCCCCCGGGTTCTTC CASSFERESPGFF
- TRBD1 TRBJ2-7 TRBV6-5 TGTGCCAGCAGTTACTTCGGGACAGGGGCGAACGAGCAGTACTTC CASSYFGTGANEQYF
- TRBD2 TRBJ2-5 TRBV6-5 TGTGCCAGCAGCTGGACTAGCGGGATGGTAGAGACCCAGTACTTC CASSWTSGMVETQYF
- TRBD2 TRBJ2-1 TRBV11-3 TGTGCCAGCAGCTCCCGCGTAGTAGCGGGAGGGCCGGGTGAGCAGTTCTTC CASSSRVVAGGPGEQFF
- TRBD1 TRBJ2-7 TRBV9 TGTGCCAGCAGCGCTGGGGGACAGGGGTCCTACGAGCAGTACTTC CASSAGGQGSYEQYF
- - TRBJ2-1 TRBV7-3 TGTGCCAGCAGCTTAAGTGAGGGTCATGAGCAGTTCTTC CASSLSEGHEQFF
- - TRBJ2-1 TRBV7-8 TGTGCCAGCAGGTTCGGGGATGAGCAGTTCTTC CASRFGDEQFF
few TRBD1 TRBJ1-2 TRBV29-1 TGCAGCGGGGACAGGGGGGGCTCGGATGGCTACACCTTC CSGDRGGSDGYTF
- - TRBJ2-3 TRBV7-3 TGTGCCAGCAGCCCAACCCCAAGCGGCACAGATACGCAGTATTTT CASSPTPSGTDTQYF